Presented here are 20 T cell receptor beta chains from one specimen sequenced in a study of T cell repertoires in cytomegalovirus infection. TCRdb re-called the reads with MiXCR, one entry per CDR3 protein. The data contain hundreds of thousands of distinct CDR3 sequences, 20% to 25% of them seen just once; the ten biggest clones take up less than 10%. Material for sequencing was CD8+ T cells from PBMCs. Every receptor here comes from a human donor in good health (CMV status not recorded). Some clones in this sample may be carry-over from other donors' samples.

This rearrangement joins TRBV20-1 to TRBJ2-1; 8 bases align to TRBD2. The trim removed 6 bases at V and 4 bases at J, leaving 8 bases unmatched. Looked up from germline, CDR1 is DFQATT and CDR2 is SNEGSKA (reference sequence). The CDR3 loop spans 14 amino acids. The CDR3: CSAQLAELYNEQFF. The CDR3, as DNA: TGCAGTGCGCAACTAGCGGAGCTTTACAATGAGCAGTTCTTC.

The V call is TRBV7-9, the J call TRBJ1-2; D is undetermined. V was shortened by 5 bases and J by 12 bases, with 19 bases between the two germline ends. Germline V CDR1 and CDR2: SEHNR, FQNEAQ (reference sequence). The length of the CDR3 is 13 residues. The CDR3 region is CASSKRNLETDTF. The CDR3 DNA is TGTGCCAGCAGCAAAAGGAACCTCGAGACGGACACCTTC.

CDR3 coding DNA: TGTGCCAGCAGGGGGACTAGCGGGCGGAGCTCCTACGAGCAGTACTTC. This encodes CASRGTSGRSSYEQYF. The chain is built from TRBV6-2 or TRBV6-3 and TRBJ2-7; the match to TRBD2 covers 12 bases. Looked up from germline, CDR1 is MNHEY and CDR2 is SVGEGT. The CDR3 has 16 amino acids. Losses at the gene ends were 6 bases for V and 0 bases for J; bases not matched to a gene: 6.

This clonotype was counted a few times. The gene calls are TRBV19 and TRBJ1-1, with D possibly being TRBD1 (5 bases). V was cut by 9 bases and J by 3 bases, with 14 bases left in between. This CDR3 is built from 13 residues. CDR1 LNHDA and CDR2 SQIVND come from the germline V gene (reference sequence). The CDR3 nucleotides are TGTGCCAGCGGCGATGGGGGGTACACTGAAGCTTTCTTT. This gives the protein CASGDGGYTEAFF.

This clonotype has a handful of counts. The CDR3 nucleotides are TGTGCCACCCAGATCCGGACAGGGGATCAGCCCCAGCATTTT. Translation: CATQIRTGDQPQHF. V and J are TRBV24-1 and TRBJ1-5; 9 bases are shared with TRBD1. This CDR3 region has 14 residues. The V and J ends lost 9 bases and 5 bases, in that order; junction bases with no gene match: 7. Germline CDR1 reads KGHDR; CDR2 reads SFDVKD.

V usage is TRBV28 and J usage is TRBJ1-1; D is undetermined. CDR1 is MDHEN and CDR2 is SYDVKM in the germline V gene. The CDR3 runs to 17 residues. Deletions cut 1 base from V and 6 bases from J, with 21 bases between. Written as DNA, the CDR3 is TGTGCCAGCAGTTTATCCTCTACTCGACTTACTGGCCCTGAAGCTTTCTTT. Its translation is CASSLSSTRLTGPEAFF.

This clonotype was seen a handful of times. The rearrangement uses TRBV4-1 and TRBJ2-7; D call uncertain. Germline assignment: CDR1 MGHRA and CDR2 YSYEKL. This CDR3 is 13 amino acids long. The CDR3 region is CASSQDWRYEQYV. CDR3 DNA: TGTGCCAGCAGCCAAGATTGGCGATACGAGCAGTACGTC.

The genes are TRBV7-9 and TRBJ1-2, with 8 positions matching TRBD1. Germline V lookup: CDR1 SEHNR, CDR2 FQNEAQ (reference sequence). The CDR3 totals 11 residues. J gave up 8 bases and V 11 bases, and 7 bases lay outside the gene matches. The CDR3 sequence: CAFEQGGGYTF. The CDR3 coding sequence is TGTGCCTTCGAACAGGGGGGGGGCTACACCTTC.

Regarding this clonotype: A read error may produce the germline difference seen at one junction end. CDR3 sequence: CASSYGVFGTNTQYF. The CDR3 nucleotides are TGTGCCAGCAGTTACGGGGTGTTCGGCACAAATACGCAGTATTTT. The chain carries TRBV6-6 and TRBJ2-3; D gene unclear. CDR3 size: 15 residues. Germline V gene data show CDR1 as MNHNY and CDR2 as SVGAGI (reference sequence).

As to this clonotype: The junction and the germline gene differ at one end; a read error may be behind it. The chain links TRBV18 to TRBJ2-1, with D possibly being TRBD1 (6 bases). CDR1 and CDR2 from the germline V gene are KGHSH and LQKENI. The CDR3 extends over 12 amino acids. CDR3 protein: CASHREWNDQFF. DNA for the CDR3: TGTGCCAGTCACAGGGAATGGAATGACCAGTTCTTC.

This clonotype appeared many times. The gene calls are TRBV7-8 and TRBJ2-7; possibly TRBD1 or TRBD2 for D (5 bases each). This CDR3 has 15 amino acids. Trimming cost V 1 base and J 5 bases, with 15 bases left between them. In germline, CDR1 is SGHVS, CDR2 FQNEAQ. The CDR3 here is CASSLVVGRTNEQYV. As DNA, the CDR3 is TGTGCCAGCAGCTTAGTAGTGGGACGAACGAACGAGCAGTACGTC.

This clonotype was observed a handful of times. The chain employs TRBV4-2 and TRBJ1-2; TRBD1 aligns across 8 bases. CDR3 size: 18 residues. Germline trimming cut 0 bases from V and 1 base from J; bases unmatched to any gene: 10. The V gene's germline CDR1 is LGHNA and CDR2 YNFKEQ. The CDR3 sequence: CASSQDRTGSDVNYGYTF. The CDR3, as DNA: TGTGCCAGCAGCCAAGATAGGACAGGGTCAGATGTTAACTATGGCTACACCTTC.

The chain recombines TRBV29-1 with TRBJ2-3; a possible D gene is TRBD1 (5 bases). V dropped 5 bases and J dropped 0 bases, with 12 bases sitting between them. The CDR3 is 14 amino acids. Looked up from germline, CDR1 is SQVTM and CDR2 is ANQGSEA. The CDR3 nucleotides read TGCAGCGTTCCACAGGAATCTAGCACAGATACGCAGTATTTT. Translating gives CSVPQESSTDTQYF.

This clonotype has ten or more counts. The chain carries TRBV7-9 and TRBJ2-5, with 8 nucleotides matching TRBD2. The CDR3 sequence is 14 residues long. V was pared by 7 bases and J by 5 bases, with 9 bases of the junction left unmatched. Germline V lookup: CDR1 SEHNR, CDR2 FQNEAQ (reference sequence). The CDR3 nucleotides read TGTGCCAGCACCCCCCGCGGGGGGTCGGAGACCCAGTACTTC. Its translation: CASTPRGGSETQYF.

A few counts support this clonotype. This rearrangement joins TRBV13 to TRBJ2-1; 7 nucleotides align to TRBD2. V trimming: 10 bases; J trimming: 5 bases; junction bases outside the gene matches: 5. Germline lookup yields CDR1 PRHDT and CDR2 FYEKMQ (reference sequence). This CDR3 comprises 12 residues. In DNA, the CDR3 is TGTGCCATCGGGGGGAAAAACAATGAGCAGTTCTTC. Its protein is CAIGGKNNEQFF.

Only a few counts were recorded for this clonotype. The chain carries TRBV28 and TRBJ2-7; 7 nucleotides align to TRBD1. This CDR3 has 15 residues. Trimming removed 4 bases from V and 0 bases from J; junction bases left unmatched: 6. Germline CDR1 reads MDHEN; CDR2 reads SYDVKM. The chain's CDR3 is CASSSGTADSYEQYV. The CDR3 nucleotides are TGTGCCAGCAGTTCGGGGACAGCGGACTCCTACGAGCAGTACGTC.

There are a few counts of this clonotype. This rearrangement joins TRBV29-1 to TRBJ2-5; TRBD2 matches 12 bases. The CDR3 spans 14 residues. In germline, CDR1 is SQVTM, CDR2 ANQGSEA. The junction had 6 bases not matched to a gene; V was cut back by 6 bases and J by 4 bases. The CDR3 DNA is TGCAGCGTAGAACTAGCGGGGGGTGGAGAGACCCAGTACTTC. Translation: CSVELAGGGETQYF.

The chain combines TRBV14 with TRBJ2-5; D not certain. The V end lost 1 base, the J end lost 3 bases, and 9 bases lay between the germline ends. CDR1 and CDR2 (germline): SGHDN, FVKESK. The CDR3 runs 14 residues. CDR3 loop: CASSQVGEKETQYF. Written as DNA, the CDR3 is TGTGCCAGCAGCCAAGTGGGCGAGAAAGAGACCCAGTACTTC.

The gene calls are TRBV20-1 and TRBJ2-1; 7 bases match TRBD1. Germline trimming cut 3 bases from V and 0 bases from J; bases unmatched to any gene: 20. The CDR3 has 20 amino acids. Germline assignment: CDR1 DFQATT and CDR2 SNEGSKA (reference sequence). The CDR3 bases are TGCAGTGCTAGTTCCGATACCGGGACAGCCACACTCAGCTCCTACAATGAGCAGTTCTTC. Its protein product is CSASSDTGTATLSSYNEQFF.

This clonotype was detected only a few times. The chain uses TRBV29-1 and TRBJ2-5; D is perhaps TRBD1 or TRBD2 (6 bases each). CDR1 is SQVTM and CDR2 is ANQGSEA in the germline V gene. Trimming cost V 0 bases and J 6 bases, with 17 bases left between them. This CDR3 has 15 residues. CDR3 amino acids: CSVEDPGASPKTQYF. CDR3 DNA sequence: TGCAGCGTTGAAGATCCGGGGGCCTCTCCGAAGACCCAGTACTTC.